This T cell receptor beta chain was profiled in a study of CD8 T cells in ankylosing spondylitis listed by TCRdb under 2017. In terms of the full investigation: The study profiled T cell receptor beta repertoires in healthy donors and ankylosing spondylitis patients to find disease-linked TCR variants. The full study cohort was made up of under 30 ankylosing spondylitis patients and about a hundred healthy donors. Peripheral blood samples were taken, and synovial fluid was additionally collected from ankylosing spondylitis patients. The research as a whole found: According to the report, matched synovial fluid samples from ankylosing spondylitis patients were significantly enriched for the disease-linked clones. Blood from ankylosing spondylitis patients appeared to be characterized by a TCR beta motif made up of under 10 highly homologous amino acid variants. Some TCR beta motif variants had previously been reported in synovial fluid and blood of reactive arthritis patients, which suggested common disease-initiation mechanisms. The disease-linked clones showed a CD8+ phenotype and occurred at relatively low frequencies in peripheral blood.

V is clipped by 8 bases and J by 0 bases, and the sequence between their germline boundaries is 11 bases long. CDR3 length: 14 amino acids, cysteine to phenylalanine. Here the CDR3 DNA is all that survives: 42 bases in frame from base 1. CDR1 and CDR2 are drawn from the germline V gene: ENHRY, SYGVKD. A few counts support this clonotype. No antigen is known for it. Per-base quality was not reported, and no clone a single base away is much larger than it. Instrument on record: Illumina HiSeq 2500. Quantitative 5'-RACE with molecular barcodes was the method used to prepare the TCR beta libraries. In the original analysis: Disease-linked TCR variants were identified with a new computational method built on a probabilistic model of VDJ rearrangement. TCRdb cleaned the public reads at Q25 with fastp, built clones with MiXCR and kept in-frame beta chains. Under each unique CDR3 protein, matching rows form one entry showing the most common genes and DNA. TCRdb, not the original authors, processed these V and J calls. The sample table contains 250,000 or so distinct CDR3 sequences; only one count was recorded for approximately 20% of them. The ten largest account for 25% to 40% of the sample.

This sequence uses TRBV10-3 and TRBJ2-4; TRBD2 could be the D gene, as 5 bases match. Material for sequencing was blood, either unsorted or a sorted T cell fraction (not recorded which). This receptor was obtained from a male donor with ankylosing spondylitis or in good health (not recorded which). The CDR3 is CAIGRGLAKNIQYF. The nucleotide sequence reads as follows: TGTGCCATCGGTAGAGGGCTAGCCAAAAACATTCAGTACTTC.